This T cell receptor (beta chain) was retrieved from a study of blood T cells in healthy people across ages. For the second PCR, which ran for roughly 7 to 11 cycles, a sample-barcoded 5' primer and a J-beta primer mix were used. Per-sample output comprised a minimum of 2.5 million paired-end reads containing CDR3. TCRdb reprocessed the 5' RACE reads via MiXCR and lists one record per CDR3 protein. The profile shows fewer than 2,000,000 distinct CDR3 sequences, roughly two fifths of them singletons. This clonotype was found a few times. The TCR originated in a human donor in good health. Sequencing used blood.

The DNA of the CDR3 is TGTGCCAGCAGCCTCGGACAGGGGAACTCCTACGAGCAGTACTTC. It specifies CASSLGQGNSYEQYF. The rearrangement uses TRBV7-9 and TRBJ2-7, with 9 bases lining up with TRBD1. Per the germline V gene, CDR1 is SEHNR and CDR2 is FQNEAQ (reference sequence). The V gene end was trimmed by 5 bases and the J gene end by 0 bases; junction bases not matched to a gene: 5. The CDR3 sequence is 15 residues long.